The text below deals with one T cell receptor (beta chain). The entry originates in a study of blood T cells in healthy people across ages. Using a J-beta primer mix together with a sample-barcoded 5' primer, a second PCR was run for about 6 to 11 cycles. In TCRdb, the 5' RACE reads were re-called with MiXCR into one record per CDR3 protein. The data show about 670,000 distinct CDR3 sequences, over 40% seen once. The CDR3 length is 15 residues. Germline lookup yields CDR1 DFQATT and CDR2 SNEGSKA (reference sequence). Between the trimmed V and J ends, which lost 0 bases and 2 bases, there was a span of 10 bases.

The chain links TRBV20-1 to TRBJ1-4; weak D call: TRBD1 (5 bases). Input material: blood. This receptor was taken from a man aged 80 or over in good health. The CDR3 sequence: CSARDQGTTNEKLFF. The CDR3 DNA sequence: TGCAGTGCTAGAGATCAAGGGACTACTAATGAAAAACTGTTTTTT.